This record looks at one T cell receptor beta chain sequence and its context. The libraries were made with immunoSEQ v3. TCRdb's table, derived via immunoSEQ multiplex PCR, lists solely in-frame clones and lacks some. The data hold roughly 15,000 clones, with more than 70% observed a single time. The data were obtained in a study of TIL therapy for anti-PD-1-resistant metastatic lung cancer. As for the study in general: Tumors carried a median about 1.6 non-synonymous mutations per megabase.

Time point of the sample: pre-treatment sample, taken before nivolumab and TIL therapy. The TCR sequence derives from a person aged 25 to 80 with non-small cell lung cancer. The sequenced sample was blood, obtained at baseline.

The CDR3 sequence is CASSFAGTPNQPQHF. The CDR3 DNA follows: TGTGCCAGCAGTTTCGCCGGGACACCTAATCAGCCCCAGCATTTT. The chain is built from TRBV6-5 and TRBJ1-5; possible D gene TRBD1, 6 bases. V was clipped by 4 bases and J by 4 bases, with 14 bases between them. From germline, CDR1 is MNHEY and CDR2 SVGAGI. The CDR3 is 15 amino acids.